This T cell receptor beta chain was sequenced for a study of vaccination and CD4 T cells after COVID-19. Study overall: Two of the convalescents were Hispanic, and the group consisted of six males and four females. Overlapping peptides of the spike proteins of SARS-CoV-2, HCoV-NL63, HCoV-OC43 and HCoV-229E were used for cell stimulation. The study's findings and limits: Of the reactive clones in convalescent patients, a median approximately 86% showed up only post-vaccination.

Researchers used the Oncomine TCR Beta short-read assay to sequence DNA from cultured CD4+ T cells. Each CDR3 protein gets one entry after TCRdb re-called the PCR reads with MiXCR. Of 15,000 to 20,000 distinct CDR3 sequences detected, under 25% appear once; the ten largest clones hold 7.5% to 8%. A few counts support this clonotype. The antigen is unknown. This sample's treatment: approximately nine-day PBMC culture with coronavirus spike peptide pools or control peptides (ViraFEST assay). What was sequenced was cultured CD4+ T cells from blood. The TCR sequence derives from a human donor with COVID-19.

For the CDR3, the DNA is TGCAGTGCTCATCGGGGGGGGGCCACAGATACGCAGTATTTT. This translates into CSAHRGGATDTQYF. The chain links TRBV20-1 to TRBJ2-3; 8 positions agree with TRBD2. The CDR3 is 14 residues long. Germline V lookup: CDR1 DFQATT, CDR2 SNEGSKA (reference sequence). The V gene end was trimmed by 5 bases and the J gene end by 2 bases; junction bases not matched to a gene: 6.